The next 13 T cell receptor beta chains were all read from a single sample in a study of shared clonotypes between healthy human individuals (dated by TCRdb to about 2020). Library generation was performed with the immunoSEQ multiplex PCR assay. TCRdb took this table from immuneACCESS and kept in-frame rearrangements with V and J called. Such tables lack part of the clones; where checked against another copy, unresolved V genes explain under half of the gap, and the rest is unexplained. The table for this sample lists about 2.1 million clones; approximately 94% of them were counted only once. The ten most abundant clones make up more than 1.5% of the sample. CD8 naive samples were obtained by positive selection for CCR7 among CD45RO-negative cells, yielding a CD45RA+CCR7+ population from which TemRA cells were excluded. The sequencing sample was made of naive CD8+ T cells from PBMCs. This specimen's cell subset or site label, interpreted: CD45RA+CCR7+. The receptors originated from a man aged 18 to 30 in good health. Some clones in this sample may be carry-over from other donors' samples.

The V gene is TRBV27, the J gene TRBJ1-2; 10 bases are shared with TRBD1. V dropped 5 bases and J dropped 8; count of bases not matched to a gene: 8. The CDR3 is made up of 14 amino acids. Germline lookup yields CDR1 MNHEY and CDR2 SMNVEV (reference sequence). CDR3 sequence: CASSNRQGAGGYTF. The CDR3 bases are TGTGCCAGCAGTAATCGACAGGGGGCGGGGGGCTACACCTTC.

The chain joins TRBV2 to TRBJ2-5; maybe TRBD1 (5 bases). Deletions cut 7 bases from V and 4 bases from J, with 13 bases between. This CDR3 has 13 amino acids. Germline CDR1 reads SNHLY; CDR2 reads FYNNEI. CDR3 in DNA: TGTGCCAGCACTGACAGTTCCAGAGAGACCCAGTACTTC. Translation gives CASTDSSRETQYF. Supplemented by reference TRBV2 and TRBJ2-5, the full variable domain reads EPEVTQTPSHQVTQMGQEVILRCVPISNHLYFYWYRQILGQKVEFLVSFYNNEISEKSEIFDDQFSVERPDGSNFTLKIRSTKLEDSAMYFCASTDSSRETQYFGPGTRLLVL.

The V and J genes are TRBV27 and TRBJ2-1; 10 bases fit TRBD1. The J segment lost 9 bases and the V segment lost 5 bases, leaving 10 bases of the junction unmatched. The CDR3 is 15 residues long. CDR1 MNHEY and CDR2 SMNVEV come from the germline V gene (reference sequence). CDR3 residues: CASSTPGQGMSEQFF. CDR3 coding DNA: TGTGCCAGCAGTACCCCGGGACAGGGGATGAGTGAGCAGTTCTTC.

The rearrangement uses TRBV7-7 and TRBJ2-1; 7 bases map to TRBD2. The germline V gene encodes CDR1 SSHAT and CDR2 FNYEAQ (reference sequence). Trimming took 5 bases from V and 5 from J; bases not matched to a gene: 9. This CDR3 has 15 residues. CDR3 in DNA: TGTGCCAGCAGCCTCGGGCCTAGCGGCCACAATGAGCAGTTCTTC. Translation: CASSLGPSGHNEQFF.

For this clone: Other DNA sequences of this sample code for an identical CDR3. CDR3 loop: CASSVVGSGNTIYF. In nucleotides, the CDR3 is TGTGCCAGCAGCGTAGTCGGCTCTGGAAACACCATATATTTT. The gene calls are TRBV9 and TRBJ1-3, with D hard to call. The V end was cut by 0 bases, the J end by 0 bases, with 4 bases between. The CDR3 sequence is 14 residues long. Germline lookup yields CDR1 SGDLS and CDR2 YYNGEE.

Here the CDR3 DNA reads TGTGCCAGCATTATCGGCGGGAAGGAAACTTTCTTT. As protein: CASIIGGKETFF. This rearrangement joins TRBV2 to TRBJ1-1; D gene uncertain. Trimming took off 7 bases at V and 12 bases at J, with 18 bases between the two ends. Germline CDR1 SNHLY, CDR2 FYNNEI. The CDR3 has 12 residues. Filled out from reference TRBV2 and TRBJ1-1, the complete variable domain reads EPEVTQTPSHQVTQMGQEVILRCVPISNHLYFYWYRQILGQKVEFLVSFYNNEISEKSEIFDDQFSVERPDGSNFTLKIRSTKLEDSAMYFCASIIGGKETFFGQGTRLTVV.

The chain is built from TRBV14 and TRBJ2-7, with 9 bases fitting TRBD2. The CDR3 sequence is 18 residues long. Germline CDR1 reads SGHDN; CDR2 reads FVKESK. V shed 0 bases and J 1 base; nucleotides not matched to a gene: 10. CDR3 sequence reads: CASSQDFGLAGRSYEQYF. The CDR3 DNA reads as TGTGCCAGCAGCCAAGATTTTGGGCTAGCGGGACGGTCCTACGAGCAGTACTTC.

The rearrangement links TRBV29-1 to TRBJ1-2; D is perhaps TRBD1 (6 bases). The V end lost 4 bases, the J end lost 8 bases, and 14 bases lay between the germline ends. The CDR3 totals 12 residues. The germline gives CDR1 SQVTM, CDR2 ANQGSEA. CDR3 residues: CSVGGAMGGYTF. CDR3 bases: TGCAGCGTTGGGGGGGCGATGGGAGGCTACACCTTC.

The V call is TRBV13, the J call TRBJ2-4; perhaps TRBD1 as D (5 bases). Germline-derived CDR1 and CDR2 are PRHDT and FYEKMQ (reference sequence). V dropped 6 bases and J dropped 0 bases, with 12 bases sitting between them. CDR3 length: 15 amino acids. CDR3 coding DNA: TGTGCCAGCAGTCAGGGCCAGCGAGCCAAAAACATTCAGTACTTC. Encoded protein: CASSQGQRAKNIQYF.

This chain uses TRBV30 with TRBJ2-1; D gene unclear. Trimming cost V 7 bases and J 2 bases, with 9 bases left between them. From germline, CDR1 is GTSNPN and CDR2 SVGIG (reference sequence). The CDR3 runs 12 residues. CDR3 DNA: TGTGCCTACGAGCAACCCTACAATGAGCAGTTCTTC. The encoded protein is CAYEQPYNEQFF.

The gene calls are TRBV7-9 and TRBJ1-4; possible D gene TRBD1, 5 bases. The germline gives CDR1 SEHNR, CDR2 FQNEAQ (reference sequence). V shed 5 bases and J shed 8 bases, with 18 bases lying between them. CDR3 length: 15 residues. In nucleotides, the CDR3 is TGTGCCAGCAGCGGACCGGGTCCTGGGGGGGAAAAACTGTTTTTT. Translating it yields CASSGPGPGGEKLFF.

The chain carries TRBV7-9 and TRBJ2-5; no definite D call. CDR1 and CDR2 (germline): SEHNR, FQNEAQ (reference sequence). There are 15 residues in the CDR3. Trimming cost V 0 bases and J 5 bases, with 13 bases left between them. The CDR3 DNA follows: TGTGCCAGCAGCTTAGCCGGCGTGGGATGGGAGACCCAGTACTTC. Its translation is CASSLAGVGWETQYF.

The table lists this clone with a count of one. The genes are TRBV7-9 and TRBJ2-1; 8 nucleotides match TRBD2. Germline-derived CDR1 and CDR2 are SEHNR and FQNEAQ (reference sequence). V shed 3 bases, J shed 8 bases, and the junction held 15 bases outside the gene matches. This CDR3 region has 17 residues. CDR3 sequence reads: CASSFLPGTSRAHEQFF. Written as DNA, the CDR3 is TGTGCCAGCAGCTTTTTGCCCGGGACTAGTCGTGCCCATGAGCAGTTCTTC.